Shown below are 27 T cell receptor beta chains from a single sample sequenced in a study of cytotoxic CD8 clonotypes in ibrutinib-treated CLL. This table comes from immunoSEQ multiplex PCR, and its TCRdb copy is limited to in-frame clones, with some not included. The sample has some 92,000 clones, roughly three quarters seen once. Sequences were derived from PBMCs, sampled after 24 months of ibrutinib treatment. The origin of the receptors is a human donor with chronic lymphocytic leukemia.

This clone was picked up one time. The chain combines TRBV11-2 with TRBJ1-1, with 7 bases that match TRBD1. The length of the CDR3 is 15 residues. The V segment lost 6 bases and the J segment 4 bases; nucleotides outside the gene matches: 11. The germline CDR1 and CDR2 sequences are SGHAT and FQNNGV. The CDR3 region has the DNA TGTGCCAGCAGATCTCGAGGAAACAGGGGCACTGAAGCTTTCTTT. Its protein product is CASRSRGNRGTEAFF.

The CDR3 sequence is CASSLTGAGNEKLFF. As DNA, the CDR3 is TGTGCCAGCAGTTTAACGGGGGCCGGGAATGAAAAACTGTTTTTT. J is TRBJ1-4 and V is TRBV28, with D maybe TRBD1 (6 bases). CDR1 and CDR2 from the germline V gene are MDHEN and SYDVKM. V lost 2 bases and J lost 5, with 12 bases in between. This CDR3 has 15 residues.

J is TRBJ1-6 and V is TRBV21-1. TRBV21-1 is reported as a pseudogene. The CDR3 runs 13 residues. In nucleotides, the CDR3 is TGTGCCAGCAGCAAAGGGGAGGGTTCTTCCCTCCACTTT. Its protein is CASSKGEGSSLHF.

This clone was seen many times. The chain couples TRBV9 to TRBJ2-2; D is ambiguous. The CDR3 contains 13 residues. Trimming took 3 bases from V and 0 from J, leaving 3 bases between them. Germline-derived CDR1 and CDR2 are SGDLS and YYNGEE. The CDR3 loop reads CASSDANTGELFF. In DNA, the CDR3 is TGTGCCAGCAGCGACGCGAACACCGGGGAGCTGTTTTTT.

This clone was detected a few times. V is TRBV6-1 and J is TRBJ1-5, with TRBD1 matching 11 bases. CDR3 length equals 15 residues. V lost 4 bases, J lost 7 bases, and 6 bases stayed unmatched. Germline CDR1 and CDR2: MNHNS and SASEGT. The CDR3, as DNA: TGTGCCAGCAGTGGGACAGGGGGCGCGGGGCAGCCCCAGCATTTT. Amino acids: CASSGTGGAGQPQHF.

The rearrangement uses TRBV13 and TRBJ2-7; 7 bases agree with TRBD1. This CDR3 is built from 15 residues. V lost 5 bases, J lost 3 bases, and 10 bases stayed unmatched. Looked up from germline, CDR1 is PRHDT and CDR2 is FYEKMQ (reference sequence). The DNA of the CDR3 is TGTGCCAGCAGCCCCCAACCGACAGGGAACTACGAGCAGTACTTC. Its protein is CASSPQPTGNYEQYF.

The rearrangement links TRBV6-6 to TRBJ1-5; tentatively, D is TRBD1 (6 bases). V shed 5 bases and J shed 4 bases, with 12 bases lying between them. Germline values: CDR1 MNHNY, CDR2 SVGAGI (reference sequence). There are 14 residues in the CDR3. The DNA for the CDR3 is TGTGCCAGCAGTGGGCAGGGGAATAATCAGCCCCAGCATTTT. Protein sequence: CASSGQGNNQPQHF.

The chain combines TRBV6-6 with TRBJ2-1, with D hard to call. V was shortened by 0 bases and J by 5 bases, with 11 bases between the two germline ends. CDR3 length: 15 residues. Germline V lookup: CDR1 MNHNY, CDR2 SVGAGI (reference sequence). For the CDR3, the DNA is TGTGCCAGCAGTTACTCGACACCCCGTCACAATGAGCAGTTCTTC. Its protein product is CASSYSTPRHNEQFF.

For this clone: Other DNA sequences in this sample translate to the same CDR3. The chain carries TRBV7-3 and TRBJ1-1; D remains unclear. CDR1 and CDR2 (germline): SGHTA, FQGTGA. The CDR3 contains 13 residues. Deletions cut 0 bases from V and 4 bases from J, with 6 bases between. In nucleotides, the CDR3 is TGTGCCAGCAGCTTAACGGGTGGCACTGAAGCTTTCTTT. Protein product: CASSLTGGTEAFF.

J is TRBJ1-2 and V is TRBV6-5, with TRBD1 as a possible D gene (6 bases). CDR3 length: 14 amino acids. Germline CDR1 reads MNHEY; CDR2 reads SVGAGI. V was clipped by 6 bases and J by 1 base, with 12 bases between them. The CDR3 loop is CASRGGRGNYGYTF. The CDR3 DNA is TGTGCCAGCAGGGGGGGCCGGGGTAACTATGGCTACACCTTC.

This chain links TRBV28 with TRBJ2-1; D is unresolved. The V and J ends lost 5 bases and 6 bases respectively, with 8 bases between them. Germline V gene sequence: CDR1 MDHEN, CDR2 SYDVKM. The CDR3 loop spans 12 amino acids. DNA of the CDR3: TGTGCCAGCAGTCTATCCCTCAATGAGCAGTTCTTC. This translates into CASSLSLNEQFF.

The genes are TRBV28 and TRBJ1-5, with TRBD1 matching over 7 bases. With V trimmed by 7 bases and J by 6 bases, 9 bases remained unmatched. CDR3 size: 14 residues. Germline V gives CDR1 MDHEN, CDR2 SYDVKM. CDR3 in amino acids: CASTLEGAGQPQHF. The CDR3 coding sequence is TGTGCCAGCACCCTAGAGGGGGCGGGTCAGCCCCAGCATTTT.

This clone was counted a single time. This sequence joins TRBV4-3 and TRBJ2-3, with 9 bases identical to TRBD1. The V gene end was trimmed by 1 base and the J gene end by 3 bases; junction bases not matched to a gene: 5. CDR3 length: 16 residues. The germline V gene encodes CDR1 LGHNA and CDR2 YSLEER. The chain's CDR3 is CASSQGDRDSTDTQYF. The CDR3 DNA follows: TGCGCCAGCAGCCAAGGGGACAGGGATAGTACAGATACGCAGTATTTT.

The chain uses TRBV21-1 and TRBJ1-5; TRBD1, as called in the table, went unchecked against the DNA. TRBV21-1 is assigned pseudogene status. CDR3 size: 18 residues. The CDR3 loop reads CARMFGTGVDNSNQPQHF. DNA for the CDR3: TGTGCCAGGATGTTTGGGACAGGGGTCGATAATAGCAATCAGCCCCAGCATTTT.

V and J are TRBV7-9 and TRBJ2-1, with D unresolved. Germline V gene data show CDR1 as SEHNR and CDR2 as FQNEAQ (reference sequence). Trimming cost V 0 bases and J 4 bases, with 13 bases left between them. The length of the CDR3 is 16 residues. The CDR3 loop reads CASSLATSLGYNEQFF. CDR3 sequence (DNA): TGTGCCAGCAGCTTAGCCACCTCTCTCGGTTACAATGAGCAGTTCTTC.

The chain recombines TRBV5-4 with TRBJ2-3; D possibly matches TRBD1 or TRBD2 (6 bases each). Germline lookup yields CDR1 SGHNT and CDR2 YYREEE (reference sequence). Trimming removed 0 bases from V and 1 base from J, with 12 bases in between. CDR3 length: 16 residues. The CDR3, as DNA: TGTGCCAGCAGCTTGGGTTCGGGGGCCGGCACAGATACGCAGTATTTT. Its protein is CASSLGSGAGTDTQYF.

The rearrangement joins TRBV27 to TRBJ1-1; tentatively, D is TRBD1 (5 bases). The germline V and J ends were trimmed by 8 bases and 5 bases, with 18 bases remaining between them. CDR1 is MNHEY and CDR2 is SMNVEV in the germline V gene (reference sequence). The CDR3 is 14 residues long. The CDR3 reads CASSRGDPGTEAFF. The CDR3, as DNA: TGTGCCAGCTCCCGCGGGGACCCGGGGACTGAAGCTTTCTTT.

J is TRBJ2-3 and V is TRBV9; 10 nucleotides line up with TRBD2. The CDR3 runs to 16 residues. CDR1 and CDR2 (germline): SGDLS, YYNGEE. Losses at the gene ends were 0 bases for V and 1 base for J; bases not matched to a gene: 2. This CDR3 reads CASSVVGTSGTDTQYF. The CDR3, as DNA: TGTGCCAGCAGCGTAGTCGGGACTAGCGGCACAGATACGCAGTATTTT.

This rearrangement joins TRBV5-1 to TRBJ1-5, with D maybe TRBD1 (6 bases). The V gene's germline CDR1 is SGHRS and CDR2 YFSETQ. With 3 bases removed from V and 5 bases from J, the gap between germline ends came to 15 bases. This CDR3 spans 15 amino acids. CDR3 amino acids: CASSWGSGADQPQHF. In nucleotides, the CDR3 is TGCGCCAGCAGCTGGGGGTCGGGGGCGGATCAGCCCCAGCATTTT. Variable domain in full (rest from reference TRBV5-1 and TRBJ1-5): KAGVTQTPRYLIKTRGQQVTLSCSPISGHRSVSWYQQTPGQGLQFLFEYFSETQRNKGNFPGRFSGRQFSNSRSEMNVSTLELGDSALYLCASSWGSGADQPQHFGDGTRLSIL.

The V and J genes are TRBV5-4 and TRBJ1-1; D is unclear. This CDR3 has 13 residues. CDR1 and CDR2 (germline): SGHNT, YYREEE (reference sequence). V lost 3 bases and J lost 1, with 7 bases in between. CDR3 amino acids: CASSWTQNTEAFF. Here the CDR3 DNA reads TGTGCCAGCAGCTGGACGCAGAACACTGAAGCTTTCTTT.

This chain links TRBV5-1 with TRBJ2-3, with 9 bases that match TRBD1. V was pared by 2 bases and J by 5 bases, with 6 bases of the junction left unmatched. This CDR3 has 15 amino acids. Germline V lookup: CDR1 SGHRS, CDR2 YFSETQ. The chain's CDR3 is CASSLRGQGRDTQYF. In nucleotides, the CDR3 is TGCGCCAGCAGCTTAAGAGGACAGGGGAGAGATACGCAGTATTTT. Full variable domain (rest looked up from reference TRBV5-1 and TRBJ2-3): KAGVTQTPRYLIKTRGQQVTLSCSPISGHRSVSWYQQTPGQGLQFLFEYFSETQRNKGNFPGRFSGRQFSNSRSEMNVSTLELGDSALYLCASSLRGQGRDTQYFGPGTRLTVL.

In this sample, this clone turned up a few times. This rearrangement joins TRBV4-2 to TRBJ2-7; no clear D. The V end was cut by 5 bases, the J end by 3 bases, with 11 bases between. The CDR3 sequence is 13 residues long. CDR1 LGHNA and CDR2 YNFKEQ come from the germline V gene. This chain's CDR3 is CASSVQTFYEQYF. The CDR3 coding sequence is TGTGCCAGCAGCGTACAGACATTCTACGAGCAGTACTTC.

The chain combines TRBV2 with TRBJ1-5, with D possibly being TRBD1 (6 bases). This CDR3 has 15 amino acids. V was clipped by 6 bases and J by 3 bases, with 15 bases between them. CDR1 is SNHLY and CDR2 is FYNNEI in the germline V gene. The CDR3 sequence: CASRRQGPANQPQHF. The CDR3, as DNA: TGTGCCAGCAGGCGTCAGGGGCCCGCCAATCAGCCCCAGCATTTT.

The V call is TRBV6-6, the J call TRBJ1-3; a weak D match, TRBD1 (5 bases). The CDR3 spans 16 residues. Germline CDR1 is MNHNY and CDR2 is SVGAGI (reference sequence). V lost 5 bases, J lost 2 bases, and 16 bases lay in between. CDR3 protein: CASSHYPGTAGNTIYF. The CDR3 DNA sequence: TGTGCCAGCAGTCACTACCCCGGGACTGCTGGAAACACCATATATTTT.

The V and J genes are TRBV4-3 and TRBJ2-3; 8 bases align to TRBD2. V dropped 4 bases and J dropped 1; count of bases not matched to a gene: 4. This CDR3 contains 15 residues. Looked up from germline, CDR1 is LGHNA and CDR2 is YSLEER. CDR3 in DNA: TGCGCCAGCAGCCTGGGAGCGGGGGGCACAGATACGCAGTATTTT. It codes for CASSLGAGGTDTQYF.

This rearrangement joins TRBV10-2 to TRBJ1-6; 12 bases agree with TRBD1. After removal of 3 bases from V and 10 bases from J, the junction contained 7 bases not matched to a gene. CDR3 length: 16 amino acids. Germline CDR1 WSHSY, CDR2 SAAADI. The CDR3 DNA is TGCGCCAGCAGTGATCTTGGGACAGGGGGCAACTCACCCCTCCACTTT. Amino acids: CASSDLGTGGNSPLHF.

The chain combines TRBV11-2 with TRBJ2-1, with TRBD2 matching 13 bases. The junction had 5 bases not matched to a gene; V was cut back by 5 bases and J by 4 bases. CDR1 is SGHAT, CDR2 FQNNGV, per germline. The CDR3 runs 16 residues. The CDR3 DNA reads TGTGCCAGCAGCCTGCGGGGACTAGCGGGGTACAATGAGCAGTTCTTC. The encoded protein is CASSLRGLAGYNEQFF.